The 30 T cell receptor beta chains given below trace back to one sample, sequenced in a study of CD8 T cells in ankylosing spondylitis. TCRdb re-called the 5' RACE reads with MiXCR, one entry per CDR3 protein. The repertoire has some 100,000 distinct CDR3 sequences, 8% to 10% of them found once; the top ten carry 9.9%. The sequenced sample consisted of blood, either unsorted or a sorted T cell fraction (not recorded which). The receptors here all came from a male donor with ankylosing spondylitis or in good health (not recorded which).

The table lists this clonotype with many counts. This rearrangement joins TRBV18 to TRBJ2-2; D is uncertain. The CDR3 length is 14 residues. Deletions cut 5 bases from V and 6 bases from J, with 13 bases between. CDR1 and CDR2 from the germline V gene are KGHSH and LQKENI. This CDR3 reads CASSTSSVPGELFF. DNA of the CDR3: TGTGCCAGCTCAACATCGTCCGTTCCCGGGGAGCTGTTTTTT.

This clonotype has ten or more counts. The chain joins TRBV6-2 or TRBV6-3 to TRBJ2-7; 7 bases map to TRBD1. V shed 0 bases, J shed 2 bases, and the junction held 1 base outside the gene matches. Germline assignment: CDR1 MNHEY and CDR2 SVGEGT. CDR3 size: 14 residues. The CDR3 region has the DNA TGTGCCAGCAGTTACTCGACAGGGCCCTACGAGCAGTACTTC. This sequence encodes CASSYSTGPYEQYF.

This clonotype was found many times. V and J are TRBV29-1 and TRBJ1-5; 10 nucleotides align to TRBD1. This CDR3 region has 14 residues. Trimming removed 5 bases from V and 3 bases from J; junction bases left unmatched: 4. Germline CDR1 reads SQVTM; CDR2 reads ANQGSEA. The DNA of the CDR3 is TGCAGCGTTTCGGGGACAGGGGACAATCAGCCCCAGCATTTT. This codes for CSVSGTGDNQPQHF.

The V and J genes are TRBV20-1 and TRBJ2-1, with TRBD1 matching over 7 bases. The V gene's germline CDR1 is DFQATT and CDR2 SNEGSKA (reference sequence). V shed 8 bases and J 7 bases; nucleotides not matched to a gene: 17. The CDR3 loop spans 15 amino acids. The CDR3 reads CSSKSGTAGLNEQFF. The CDR3 DNA follows: TGCAGTTCAAAATCCGGGACAGCCGGATTGAATGAGCAGTTCTTC.

Many counts were recorded for this clonotype. The chain uses TRBV20-1 and TRBJ1-1, with a tentative D call TRBD1 (5 bases). This CDR3 contains 16 residues. Trimming pared 0 bases from V and 2 bases from J, leaving 16 bases between. Germline lookup yields CDR1 DFQATT and CDR2 SNEGSKA (reference sequence). CDR3 sequence (DNA): TGCAGTGCTAGAGACGACAGCAATAGGCTTAACACTGAAGCTTTCTTT. Amino acids: CSARDDSNRLNTEAFF.

This clonotype has at least ten counts. The rearrangement joins TRBV3-1 to TRBJ1-4, with 9 bases matching TRBD1. Trimming removed 4 bases from V and 10 bases from J; junction bases left unmatched: 4. The CDR3 spans 13 residues. Germline CDR1 reads LGHDT; CDR2 reads YNNKEL (reference sequence). CDR3 nucleotide sequence: TGTGCCAGCAGCCCCGGACAGGGGAGAAAACTGTTTTTT. It codes for CASSPGQGRKLFF. The whole variable domain, filled in from reference TRBV3-1 and TRBJ1-4, reads DTAVSQTPKYLVTQMGNDKSIKCEQNLGHDTMYWYKQDSKKFLKIMFSYNNKELIINETVPNRFSPKSPDKAHLNLHINSLELGDSAVYFCASSPGQGRKLFFGSGTQLSVL.

This clonotype was picked up many times. This chain uses TRBV7-3 with TRBJ2-3, with D possibly matching TRBD1 (6 bases). V shed 4 bases and J shed 0 bases, with 8 bases lying between them. Germline lookup yields CDR1 SGHTA and CDR2 FQGTGA. There are 14 residues in the CDR3. The CDR3 region has the DNA TGTGCCAGCAGCTCGGGACAAAGCACAGATACGCAGTATTTT. Translated: CASSSGQSTDTQYF.

This clonotype was observed many times. The chain couples TRBV12-3 or TRBV12-4 to TRBJ1-5, with D unclear. This CDR3 region has 14 residues. Between the trimmed V and J ends, which lost 7 bases and 5 bases, there was a span of 15 bases. This chain's CDR3 is CASTRASRDQPQHF. CDR3 nucleotides: TGTGCCAGCACCCGGGCCTCGAGGGATCAGCCCCAGCATTTT.

This clonotype was recorded many times. This chain uses TRBV4-3 with TRBJ1-2; no reliable D call. The CDR3 sequence is 14 residues long. V lost 0 bases and J 4 bases, leaving 9 bases between the germline ends. In germline, CDR1 is LGHNA, CDR2 YSLEER. CDR3 sequence (DNA): TGCGCCAGCAGCCAAGATAGCAGGTTCTATGGCTACACCTTC. This gives the protein CASSQDSRFYGYTF.

This clonotype was observed a few times. The chain couples TRBV4-3 to TRBJ2-1; unclear D gene. Looked up from germline, CDR1 is LGHNA and CDR2 is YSLEER. Trimming took off 0 bases at V and 5 bases at J, with 11 bases between the two ends. This CDR3 has 15 amino acids. The CDR3 DNA sequence: TGCGCCAGCAGCCAAGATTTGGCAGCTCACAATGAGCAGTTCTTC. This sequence encodes CASSQDLAAHNEQFF.

This clonotype showed up many times. The chain joins TRBV3-1 to TRBJ2-5; no firm D call. Germline loops: CDR1 LGHDT, CDR2 YNNKEL (reference sequence). Deletions cut 0 bases from V and 3 bases from J, with 11 bases between. CDR3 size: 15 residues. CDR3 in amino acids: CASSQDGLLEETQYF. The CDR3 DNA sequence: TGTGCCAGCAGCCAAGATGGGTTGTTAGAAGAGACCCAGTACTTC.

Ten or more counts support this clonotype. This sequence joins TRBV14 and TRBJ1-2; 7 bases are shared with TRBD1. The junction had 10 bases not matched to a gene; V was cut back by 1 base and J by 8 bases. The CDR3 has 15 amino acids. Per germline, CDR1 SGHDN and CDR2 FVKESK. As DNA, the CDR3 is TGTGCCAGCAGCCAAGCGACAGGGATGATCCTGGGCTACACCTTC. Protein: CASSQATGMILGYTF.

This clonotype came up many times. The gene calls are TRBV29-1 and TRBJ2-2, with 10 nucleotides matching TRBD1. Trimming at V came to 6 bases and at J to 5 bases, leaving 6 bases not matched to a gene. The CDR3 covers 14 residues. The germline CDR1 and CDR2 sequences are SQVTM and ANQGSEA. The CDR3, as DNA: TGCAGCGTCCTTGGGACAGGGGCTACCGGGGAGCTGTTTTTT. Residues: CSVLGTGATGELFF.

This clonotype has ten or more counts. V and J are TRBV15 and TRBJ2-3; a possible D gene is TRBD2 (5 bases). The CDR3 extends over 14 amino acids. V gave up 0 bases and J gave up 4 bases, with 8 bases separating them. From germline, CDR1 is LNHNV and CDR2 YYDKDF (reference sequence). The CDR3, as DNA: TGTGCCACCAGCAGAGATAACGGGGCAGATACGCAGTATTTT. Its translation: CATSRDNGADTQYF.

The sample holds many counts of this clonotype. One end of the junction is discordant with germline, which a read error may explain. V is TRBV5-6 and J is TRBJ2-1, with 7 bases lining up with TRBD1. Germline loops: CDR1 SGHDT, CDR2 YYEEEE. This CDR3 region has 13 residues. DNA for the CDR3: TGTGCCAGCAGCTTGGAGGGGCCGGGACAGAAGATCTTC. This sequence encodes CASSLEGPGQKIF.

This clonotype appeared many times. The chain employs TRBV7-2 and TRBJ2-7, with TRBD2 as a possible D gene (5 bases). CDR3 length equals 14 residues. Germline CDR1 and CDR2: SGHTA and FQGNSA. Deletions cut 1 base from V and 4 bases from J, with 11 bases between. The CDR3 coding sequence is TGTGCCAGCAGCTTAGTGGTGGGAGCTTACGAGCAGTACTTC. Translated, it gives CASSLVVGAYEQYF.

This clonotype was detected only a few times. The rearrangement uses TRBV7-2 and TRBJ2-1; the D is unclear. Germline V gene lookup returns CDR1 SGHTA and CDR2 FQGNSA. This CDR3 spans 11 amino acids. With 7 bases removed from V and 3 bases from J, the gap between germline ends came to 4 bases. CDR3 coding DNA: TGTGCCAGCACCTTCTACAATGAGCAGTTCTTC. It specifies CASTFYNEQFF.

The chain couples TRBV12-3 or TRBV12-4 to TRBJ1-2; D is uncertain. The length of the CDR3 is 13 residues. V lost 6 bases to trimming and J lost 8 bases, with 16 bases between them. CDR3 amino acids: CASSPRVRRGYTF. The CDR3 DNA is TGTGCCAGCAGCCCTAGGGTGAGGAGGGGCTACACCTTC.

There are a few counts of this clonotype. The chain combines TRBV14 with TRBJ2-7; TRBD1 matches at 10 bases. There are 15 residues in the CDR3. The V gene end was trimmed by 6 bases and the J gene end by 5 bases; junction bases not matched to a gene: 10. The germline V gene encodes CDR1 SGHDN and CDR2 FVKESK. The CDR3 DNA is TGTGCCAGCAGTAAAACCGGGACAGGGGTCAACGAGCAGTACTTC. This sequence encodes CASSKTGTGVNEQYF.

The gene calls are TRBV30 and TRBJ2-5; no clear D. The CDR3 length is 13 residues. V was clipped by 3 bases and J by 5 bases, with 13 bases between them. CDR1 and CDR2 (germline): GTSNPN, SVGIG (reference sequence). The CDR3 spells CAWSVSSPETQYF. The DNA of the CDR3 is TGTGCCTGGAGCGTCAGTAGCCCGGAGACCCAGTACTTC. The full variable domain, in which reference TRBV30 and TRBJ2-5 provide the parts outside the CDR3, is SQTIHQWPATLVQPVGSPLSLECTVEGTSNPNLYWYRQAAGRGLQLLFYSVGIGQISSEVPQNLSASRPQDRQFILSSKKLLLSDSGFYLCAWSVSSPETQYFGPGTRLLVL.

This clonotype appeared many times. The chain combines TRBV6-2 or TRBV6-3 with TRBJ1-6, with D uncertain. From germline, CDR1 is MNHEY and CDR2 SVGEGT. This CDR3 is built from 14 residues. V gave up 0 bases and J gave up 7 bases, with 7 bases separating them. CDR3 sequence (DNA): TGTGCCAGCAGTTACTCGAGGAGCAATTCACCCCTCCACTTT. The encoded protein is CASSYSRSNSPLHF.

The sample holds many counts of this clonotype. The chain links TRBV10-2 to TRBJ1-1; D is undetermined. The CDR3 has 14 residues. Germline loops: CDR1 WSHSY, CDR2 SAAADI. Trimming left V 7 bases short and J 8 bases short, with 20 bases between. CDR3 sequence: CASTPVVTREEAFF. The CDR3, as DNA: TGCGCCAGCACCCCTGTTGTCACGCGCGAAGAAGCTTTCTTT.

This clonotype was seen many times. The rearrangement joins TRBV12-3 or TRBV12-4 to TRBJ2-1; D may be TRBD2 (6 bases). This CDR3 region has 13 residues. V lost 7 bases and J lost 1, with 8 bases in between. CDR3 amino acids: CASNGGSYNEQFF. Written as DNA, the CDR3 is TGTGCCAGCAACGGGGGTTCCTACAATGAGCAGTTCTTC.

This clonotype was counted ten times or more. V gene TRBV24-1 combines with J gene TRBJ1-2; 7 bases fit TRBD1. V trimming: 3 bases; J trimming: 4 bases; junction bases outside the gene matches: 7. From germline, CDR1 is KGHDR and CDR2 SFDVKD. This CDR3 has 15 residues. The CDR3 nucleotides are TGTGCCACCAGTGATGGAACGACAGGGCGCTATGGCTACACCTTC. Protein: CATSDGTTGRYGYTF.

Ten or more counts support this clonotype. This chain uses TRBV4-1 with TRBJ1-5; 7 nucleotides match TRBD1. The CDR3 covers 15 residues. The germline CDR1 and CDR2 sequences are MGHRA and YSYEKL. V lost 3 bases, J lost 5 bases, and 7 bases stayed unmatched. CDR3 nucleotide sequence: TGCGCCAGCAGCCATTACGACAGGGTGGATCAGCCCCAGCATTTT. This translates into CASSHYDRVDQPQHF.

Many counts were recorded for this clonotype. The rearrangement links TRBV4-3 to TRBJ2-1; tentative D call: TRBD2 (7 bases). Germline V lookup: CDR1 LGHNA, CDR2 YSLEER. The CDR3 is made up of 15 amino acids. Trimming stripped 0 bases from V and 7 bases from J, with 13 bases between. The CDR3 is CASSQDFRGGNEQFF. Here the CDR3 DNA reads TGCGCCAGCAGCCAAGATTTCAGGGGAGGGAATGAGCAGTTCTTC.

The sample holds many counts of this clonotype. J is TRBJ2-4 and V is TRBV13, with 7 bases matching TRBD1. Germline V gene data show CDR1 as PRHDT and CDR2 as FYEKMQ (reference sequence). The J segment lost 6 bases and the V segment lost 4 bases, leaving 0 bases of the junction unmatched. The CDR3 runs to 12 residues. The CDR3: CASSWDRNIQYF. The CDR3 DNA follows: TGTGCCAGCAGCTGGGACAGAAACATTCAGTACTTC.

Ten or more counts support this clonotype. V and J are TRBV7-8 and TRBJ2-2; D gene uncertain. CDR3 length: 12 residues. V gave up 0 bases and J gave up 10 bases, with 6 bases separating them. Germline loops: CDR1 SGHVS, CDR2 FQNEAQ. CDR3 protein: CASSLALAELFF. The CDR3, as DNA: TGTGCCAGCAGCTTAGCGTTGGCGGAGCTGTTTTTT.

This clonotype was picked up many times. The chain has TRBV29-1 and TRBJ2-7; 7 bases match TRBD2. V gave up 6 bases and J gave up 0 bases; unmatched junction bases: 5. The CDR3 has 13 residues. CDR1 and CDR2 from the germline V gene are SQVTM and ANQGSEA. The CDR3: CSVRGLFSYEQYF. CDR3 coding DNA: TGCAGCGTGAGGGGACTATTCTCCTACGAGCAGTACTTC.

This clonotype has only a few counts. The chain is built from TRBV11-2 and TRBJ2-1; the match to TRBD2 covers 10 bases. This CDR3 comprises 17 residues. Germline CDR1 SGHAT, CDR2 FQNNGV. After removal of 0 bases from V and 0 bases from J, the junction contained 2 bases not matched to a gene. CDR3 protein: CASSLELAGRSYNEQFF. The DNA for the CDR3 is TGTGCCAGCAGCTTAGAACTAGCGGGGCGCTCCTACAATGAGCAGTTCTTC. The full variable domain, with the rest looked up from reference TRBV11-2 and TRBJ2-1, is EAGVAQSPRYKIIEKRQSVAFWCNPISGHATLYWYQQILGQGPKLLIQFQNNGVVDDSQLPKDRFSAERLKGVDSTLKIQPAKLEDSAVYLCASSLELAGRSYNEQFFGPGTRLTVL.